A single T cell receptor (beta chain) is shown here with its context. The data belong to a study of T cells in Graves' hyperthyroidism and ophthalmopathy. V lost 0 bases, J lost 5 bases, and 11 bases lay in between. CDR1 and CDR2 (germline): LNHNV, YYDKDF (reference sequence). CDR3 length equals 15 residues. Amplification of TCR beta CDR3 regions was performed using RNA transcripts as template. The HTBI primer set served for first-round RT-PCR of the TCR CDR3. TCRdb reanalysed the multiplex PCR reads using MiXCR and keeps one entry per CDR3 protein. The sample records 450,000 to 700,000 distinct CDR3 sequences, just over 45% being singletons.

The sample taken for sequencing was peripheral blood or thyroid tissue (not recorded which). The V and J genes are TRBV15 and TRBJ1-5, with unresolved D. The receptor comes from an adult woman with Graves' disease, either hyperthyroidism or ophthalmopathy (not recorded which). The CDR3 DNA reads as TGTGCCACCAGCAGAGATATGGGGATGGATCAGCCCCAGCATTTT. Translated, it gives CATSRDMGMDQPQHF. Filled out from reference TRBV15 and TRBJ1-5, the complete variable domain reads DAMVIQNPRYQVTQFGKPVTLSCSQTLNHNVMYWYQQKSSQAPKLLFHYYDKDFNNEADTPDNFQSRRPNTSFCFLDIRSPGLGDTAMYLCATSRDMGMDQPQHFGDGTRLSIL.